These 21 T cell receptor beta chains came from one sample sequenced in a study of identifying expanded T cells in peripheral blood. Assay: immunoSEQ multiplex PCR; the TCRdb copy retains only in-frame clones and omits some. Found here are under 90,000 clones, about 89% of them singletons; the top ten hold around 2.8%. The sequenced material came from blood. These receptors originate from a person between 18 and 69 years old in good health.

V is TRBV13 and J is TRBJ2-7; D possibly uses TRBD1 or TRBD2 (5 bases each). CDR1 is PRHDT and CDR2 is FYEKMQ in the germline V gene (reference sequence). Trimming pared 5 bases from V and 0 bases from J, leaving 17 bases between. The CDR3 is 16 residues long. The CDR3: CASSPGTGKSSYEQYF. CDR3 nucleotides: TGTGCCAGCAGCCCCGGGACGGGAAAGAGCTCCTACGAGCAGTACTTC.

This chain joins TRBV28 and TRBJ2-1; 10 bases match TRBD2. The CDR3 has 14 amino acids. CDR1 and CDR2 (germline): MDHEN, SYDVKM. V trimming: 6 bases; J trimming: 9 bases; junction bases outside the gene matches: 8. The CDR3 DNA follows: TGTGCCAGCAGCTTAGGGACTAGCGCGGGTGAGCAGTTCTTC. This gives the protein CASSLGTSAGEQFF.

Details on this clone: Other DNA sequences of this sample code for an identical CDR3. The CDR3, as DNA: TGTGCCAGCAGCCCTTACAATGAGCAGTTCTTC. It specifies CASSPYNEQFF. This rearrangement joins TRBV7-2 to TRBJ2-1; D is unresolved. The germline V gene encodes CDR1 SGHTA and CDR2 FQGNSA. V lost 5 bases and J lost 4, with 3 bases in between. This CDR3 region has 11 residues. The whole variable domain, filled in from reference TRBV7-2 and TRBJ2-1, reads GAGVSQSPSNKVTEKGKDVELRCDPISGHTALYWYRQSLGQGLEFLIYFQGNSAPDKSGLPSDRFSAERTGGSVSTLTIQRTQQEDSAVYLCASSPYNEQFFGPGTRLTVL.

This sequence joins TRBV5-4 and TRBJ1-2, with D unclear. The CDR3 totals 14 residues. Trimming left V 6 bases short and J 1 base short, with 13 bases between. The germline V gene has CDR1 SGHNT and CDR2 YYREEE (reference sequence). CDR3 sequence: CASTRGASNYGYTF. The CDR3 DNA follows: TGTGCCAGCACCAGAGGAGCCAGTAACTATGGCTACACCTTC.

V and J are TRBV11-2 and TRBJ1-2; 11 bases align to TRBD1. Germline V gene lookup returns CDR1 SGHAT and CDR2 FQNNGV. After removal of 6 bases from V and 3 bases from J, the junction contained 9 bases not matched to a gene. The CDR3 loop spans 16 amino acids. The chain's CDR3 is CASRPRTGGADYGYTF. Written as DNA, the CDR3 is TGTGCCAGCAGGCCTCGGACAGGGGGCGCCGACTATGGCTACACCTTC. Variable domain in full (rest from reference TRBV11-2 and TRBJ1-2): EAGVAQSPRYKIIEKRQSVAFWCNPISGHATLYWYQQILGQGPKLLIQFQNNGVVDDSQLPKDRFSAERLKGVDSTLKIQPAKLEDSAVYLCASRPRTGGADYGYTFGSGTRLTVV.

CDR3 DNA: TGTGCCAGCAGCGTAGCTGTGACAGTTAACTATGGCTACACCTTC. This encodes CASSVAVTVNYGYTF. The chain couples TRBV9 to TRBJ1-2; possibly TRBD1 for D (5 bases). V was clipped by 0 bases and J by 1 base, with 10 bases between them. CDR3 length equals 15 residues. CDR1 and CDR2 from the germline V gene are SGDLS and YYNGEE.

The rearrangement joins TRBV19 to TRBJ2-7, with TRBD2 matching 9 bases. J lost 1 base, V lost 3 bases, and 4 bases had no gene match. Germline V gives CDR1 LNHDA, CDR2 SQIVND (reference sequence). This CDR3 comprises 15 residues. CDR3 nucleotides: TGTGCCAGTAGTATTGGGCTAGCGGGGTCCTACGAGCAGTACTTC. Protein product: CASSIGLAGSYEQYF.

The gene calls are TRBV21-1 and TRBJ2-4; TRBD1 was called by the table and not checked on the DNA. TRBV21-1 is listed as a pseudogene. The CDR3 spans 18 residues. Written as DNA, the CDR3 is TGTGCCAGCAGCAAAGGAGGACACCGGACGATAGCCAAAAACATTCAGTACTTC. Amino acid sequence: CASSKGGHRTIAKNIQYF.

V gene TRBV5-4 combines with J gene TRBJ1-2; D uncertain. The CDR3 is made up of 17 amino acids. Germline V gene lookup returns CDR1 SGHNT and CDR2 YYREEE (reference sequence). Trimming cost V 1 base and J 2 bases, with 18 bases left between them. The CDR3 region has the DNA TGTGCCAGCAGCTTGCTGGGCGGAGGGTCGGGGAACTATGGCTACACCTTC. Translating gives CASSLLGGGSGNYGYTF.

This chain uses TRBV11-2 with TRBJ1-2; TRBD1 matches 7 bases. V was pared by 1 base and J by 4 bases, with 6 bases of the junction left unmatched. CDR3 length: 15 amino acids. The germline V gene has CDR1 SGHAT and CDR2 FQNNGV. CDR3 amino acids: CASSLGSKGAYGYTF. The CDR3 DNA reads TGTGCCAGCAGCTTAGGGTCTAAGGGGGCCTATGGCTACACCTTC.

A single count supports this clone. The rearrangement joins TRBV4-1 to TRBJ1-3; D is unclear. Germline loops: CDR1 MGHRA, CDR2 YSYEKL. The CDR3 runs 17 residues. V dropped 1 base and J dropped 0 bases, with 13 bases sitting between them. The CDR3 region is CASSQVKSDRSGNTIYF. CDR3 nucleotides: TGCGCCAGCAGCCAAGTCAAGTCGGACCGCTCTGGAAACACCATATATTTT.

This clone was observed a single time. The chain links TRBV21-1 to TRBJ1-6; the D call TRBD1 from the table was never checked on the DNA. TRBV21-1 constitutes a pseudogene. The CDR3 totals 14 residues. The DNA of the CDR3 is TGTGCCAGCAGCAAAAGGGGCCCGAATTCACCCCTCCACTTT. It is translated as CASSKRGPNSPLHF.

V is TRBV5-6 and J is TRBJ1-5; D is undetermined. CDR1 and CDR2 from the germline V gene are SGHDT and YYEEEE. V lost 4 bases and J 9 bases, leaving 17 bases between the germline ends. This CDR3 comprises 14 residues. Here the CDR3 reads CASSLLRTGGPQHF. The CDR3 region has the DNA TGTGCCAGCAGCCTCCTTAGGACTGGCGGGCCCCAGCATTTT.

J is TRBJ2-3 and V is TRBV5-1; 11 bases map to TRBD2. The length of the CDR3 is 15 residues. CDR1 and CDR2 (germline): SGHRS, YFSETQ. The V gene end was trimmed by 3 bases and the J gene end by 10 bases; junction bases not matched to a gene: 10. CDR3 sequence (DNA): TGCGCCAGCAGCTCACCGACTAGCGGGGAGTTCGCGCAGTATTTT. Translated: CASSSPTSGEFAQYF.

V and J are TRBV25-1 and TRBJ2-2; D gene unclear. Trimming took 3 bases from V and 4 from J, leaving 12 bases between them. In germline, CDR1 is MGHDK, CDR2 SYGVNS. This CDR3 region has 15 residues. Here the CDR3 DNA reads TGTGCCAGCAGTGACCCCTCGACGGTCACCGGGGAGCTGTTTTTT. The encoded protein is CASSDPSTVTGELFF.

This rearrangement joins TRBV7-2 to TRBJ2-3; D is unclear. Germline CDR1 and CDR2: SGHTA and FQGNSA. The CDR3 has 13 amino acids. Trimming pared 3 bases from V and 2 bases from J, leaving 6 bases between. The CDR3 sequence is CASSFLATDTQYF. The DNA of the CDR3 is TGTGCCAGCAGCTTTTTGGCCACAGATACGCAGTATTTT.

This sequence joins TRBV10-3 and TRBJ2-7; possibly TRBD1 or TRBD2 for D (5 bases each). The CDR3 sequence is 15 residues long. Between the trimmed V and J ends, which lost 0 bases and 5 bases, there was a span of 14 bases. The germline V gene encodes CDR1 ENHRY and CDR2 SYGVKD. CDR3: CAISESRDPINEQYF. CDR3 bases: TGTGCCATCAGTGAGTCGAGGGACCCAATCAACGAGCAGTACTTC.

The gene calls are TRBV6-5 and TRBJ1-1; no clear D gene. V lost 6 bases and J 10 bases, leaving 15 bases between the germline ends. CDR1 and CDR2 from the germline V gene are MNHEY and SVGAGI. The CDR3 runs 12 residues. Here the CDR3 DNA reads TGTGCCAGCAGACGGATCGTGGGGAGAGCTTTCTTT. This translates into CASRRIVGRAFF.

The chain carries TRBV7-2 and TRBJ2-3; 7 bases agree with TRBD1. The germline gives CDR1 SGHTA, CDR2 FQGNSA. The CDR3 has 14 amino acids. V was clipped by 3 bases and J by 4 bases; unmatched bases: 4. CDR3 sequence: CASSFRQGPDTQYF. The CDR3 DNA reads TGTGCCAGCAGCTTCCGACAGGGCCCAGATACGCAGTATTTT.

The rearrangement joins TRBV5-1 to TRBJ2-5; D is possibly TRBD1 (8 bases). In germline, CDR1 is SGHRS, CDR2 YFSETQ. This CDR3 has 14 residues. The V gene lost 0 bases and the J gene lost 4 bases, with 10 bases spanning the gap. The DNA for the CDR3 is TGCGCCAGCAGCTTGGACAGGGGGGGAGAGACCCAGTACTTC. Its translation is CASSLDRGGETQYF.

CDR3 loop: CASSFPWLEEQYF. As DNA, the CDR3 is TGTGCCAGCAGCTTCCCCTGGCTAGAGGAGCAGTACTTC. The chain carries TRBV7-2 and TRBJ2-7; D is undetermined. The CDR3 sequence is 13 residues long. Germline loops: CDR1 SGHTA, CDR2 FQGNSA. V was cut by 3 bases and J by 7 bases, with 13 bases left in between.